These T cell receptor beta chains were read from a single sample in a study of T cell responses to AZD1222 COVID-19 vaccine. The data were produced by immunoSEQ multiplex PCR, yet TCRdb's version contains in-frame clones alone and is incomplete. The sample has 110,000 to 150,000 clones; around 92% are singletons. The sample was peripheral blood, taken 28 days after the second AZD1222 dose. All receptors derive from an adult who received the AZD1222 COVID-19 vaccine. Both conserved end residues are part of each CDR3. The order of the fields is J gene, clone size, CDR3 length, D gene, V gene, CDR3 DNA, CDR3 protein. D genes are given only for firm matches. Where a row states a size, it is once, few, many or the class of an expanded clone; other rows omit it.

J: TRBJ2-5
size: NA
length: 14
D: NA
V: TRBV27
DNA: TGTGCCAGCAGTTTATCAAAGGGGGGAGGGGCCCAGTACTTC
CDR3: CASSLSKGGGAQYF

J: TRBJ1-5
size: NA
length: 13
D: NA
V: TRBV19
DNA: TGTGCCAGTAGTATAGGAGGTCAGCAGCCCCAGCATTTT
CDR3: CASSIGGQQPQHF

J: TRBJ1-4
size: NA
length: 13
D: NA
V: TRBV28
DNA: TGTGCCACCGCCAGCGGACGGGGTGAAAAACTGTTTTTT
CDR3: CATASGRGEKLFF

J: TRBJ2-1
size: NA
length: 14
D: TRBD2
V: TRBV27
DNA: TGTGCCAGCAAAGGAAGCGGGAGGAGTAATGAGCAGTTCTTC
CDR3: CASKGSGRSNEQFF

J: TRBJ2-1
size: NA
length: 15
D: TRBD2
V: TRBV9
DNA: TGTGCCAGCAGCGGACTAGCGGGAGGTGTCCATGAGCAGTTCTTC
CDR3: CASSGLAGGVHEQFF

J: TRBJ2-3
size: NA
length: 13
D: NA
V: TRBV19
DNA: TGTGCCAGTAGAAAGGGGGTGGGTTATACGCAGTATTTT
CDR3: CASRKGVGYTQYF

J: TRBJ1-1
size: few
length: 13
D: NA
V: TRBV30
DNA: TGTGCCTGGAGTGTAACAGGGCACACTGAAGCTTTCTTT
CDR3: CAWSVTGHTEAFF

J: TRBJ2-2
size: NA
length: 12
D: NA
V: TRBV5-1
DNA: TGCGCCAGCGGGGTTTCCACCGGGGAGCTGTTTTTT
CDR3: CASGVSTGELFF

J: TRBJ1-5
size: once
length: 15
D: NA
V: TRBV5-4
DNA: TGTGCCAGCAGCTTGGATGGCAGGGAAGATCAGCCCCAGCATTTT
CDR3: CASSLDGREDQPQHF

J: TRBJ2-1
size: NA
length: 15
D: TRBD2
V: TRBV4-1
DNA: TGCGCCAGCAGCCAGAGCGGGAGGGCCGACAATGAGCAGTTCTTC
CDR3: CASSQSGRADNEQFF

J: TRBJ2-7
size: NA
length: 14
D: NA
V: TRBV5-1
DNA: TGCGCCAGCAGCCAGGGGGGGGCCCCATACGAGCAGTACTTC
CDR3: CASSQGGAPYEQYF

J: TRBJ1-5
size: NA
length: 14
D: NA
V: TRBV19
DNA: TGTGCCAGTAGTGTACGACAGGGCAATCAGCCCCAGCATTTT
CDR3: CASSVRQGNQPQHF

J: TRBJ1-2
size: NA
length: 14
D: NA
V: TRBV18
DNA: TGTGCCAGCTCACCACAAGGGGGTTACTATGGCTACACCTTC
CDR3: CASSPQGGYYGYTF

J: TRBJ1-1
size: once
length: 16
D: NA
V: TRBV11-2
DNA: TGTGCCAGCAGCTTAGGCGGGGGTCTGGGTAACACTGAAGCTTTCTTT
CDR3: CASSLGGGLGNTEAFF

J: TRBJ1-1
size: NA
length: 14
D: NA
V: TRBV10-3
DNA: TGTGCCATCAGGGACAGTCACAGAGGGACTGAAGCTTTCTTT
CDR3: CAIRDSHRGTEAFF

J: TRBJ1-6
size: NA
length: 16
D: TRBD1
V: TRBV19
DNA: TGTGCCAGTAGCCGGCATCGGGACAGGGCTAATTCACCCCTCCACTTT
CDR3: CASSRHRDRANSPLHF

J: TRBJ2-7
size: NA
length: 14
D: NA
V: TRBV19
DNA: TGTGCCAGAACGGTACAGATTAGTACCGGAGAGCAGTACTTC
CDR3: CARTVQISTGEQYF

J: TRBJ2-7
size: NA
length: 17
D: TRBD1
V: TRBV7-6
DNA: TGTGCCAGCAGCTTAGAGAGCCGGGACAGGGGAATCTACGAGCAGTACTTC
CDR3: CASSLESRDRGIYEQYF

J: TRBJ2-2
size: NA
length: 14
D: NA
V: TRBV5-4
DNA: TGTGCCAGCAGCTTAGGGGGGGACACCGGGGAGCTGTTTTTT
CDR3: CASSLGGDTGELFF

J: TRBJ2-1
size: few
length: 16
D: NA
V: TRBV9
DNA: TGTGCCAGCAGCATCAGAAGTCGGGGAGGGGGCAATGAGCAGTTCTTC
CDR3: CASSIRSRGGGNEQFF

J: TRBJ1-5
size: NA
length: 14
D: NA
V: TRBV6-2/TRBV6-3
DNA: TGTGCCAGCAGCTCGGACGGACTGAATCAGCCCCAGCATTTT
CDR3: CASSSDGLNQPQHF

J: TRBJ2-7
size: once
length: 14
D: TRBD2
V: TRBV5-1
DNA: TGCGCCAGCAGCGATATAGCGGGAGTCTACGAGCAGTACTTC
CDR3: CASSDIAGVYEQYF

J: TRBJ2-1
size: NA
length: 14
D: NA
V: TRBV29-1
DNA: TGCAGCGTTGAAGAATCCGGGACCTACAATGAGCAGTTCTTC
CDR3: CSVEESGTYNEQFF

J: TRBJ2-5
size: NA
length: 15
D: NA
V: TRBV6-5
DNA: TGTGCCAGCAGTTACGGGACTCTATCCCCAGAGACCCAGTACTTC
CDR3: CASSYGTLSPETQYF

J: TRBJ1-2
size: NA
length: 13
D: NA
V: TRBV18
DNA: TGTGCCAGCTCAGGAGACAGCACCTATGGCTACACCTTC
CDR3: CASSGDSTYGYTF

J: TRBJ2-1
size: NA
length: 16
D: TRBD2
V: TRBV2
DNA: TGTGCCAGCAGAGGATCACCGGGACTACCCCCTGCTGAGCAGTTCTTC
CDR3: CASRGSPGLPPAEQFF

J: TRBJ2-3
size: NA
length: 15
D: TRBD2
V: TRBV10-3
DNA: TGTGCCATCAGACCTAGCGGGAGTATGGCAGATACGCAGTATTTT
CDR3: CAIRPSGSMADTQYF

J: TRBJ1-3
size: NA
length: 15
D: NA
V: TRBV19
DNA: TGTGCCAGTAGCTTAGGACGGAACACTGGAAACACCATATATTTT
CDR3: CASSLGRNTGNTIYF

J: TRBJ2-3
size: once
length: 15
D: NA
V: TRBV11-1
DNA: TGTGCCAGCAGCCCCGGGGCCCTGGACACAGATACGCAGTATTTT
CDR3: CASSPGALDTDTQYF

J: TRBJ2-5
size: NA
length: 16
D: TRBD1
V: TRBV3-1/TRBV3-2
DNA: TGTGCCAGCAGCCAAGCGGACAGGGGGTTCCAAGAGACCCAGTACTTC
CDR3: CASSQADRGFQETQYF

J: TRBJ1-1
size: NA
length: 13
D: NA
V: TRBV6-5
DNA: TGTGCCAGCAGTTACTCTTGGGGAACTGAAGCTTTCTTT
CDR3: CASSYSWGTEAFF

J: TRBJ2-7
size: NA
length: 12
D: NA
V: TRBV28
DNA: TGTGCCAGCAGTTCCATCTCCTACGAGCAGTACTTC
CDR3: CASSSISYEQYF

J: TRBJ1-2
size: NA
length: 10
D: NA
V: TRBV29-1
DNA: TGCAGCGTTGAAAGAGTTGGCTACACCTTC
CDR3: CSVERVGYTF

J: TRBJ1-2
size: NA
length: 12
D: NA
V: TRBV28
DNA: TGTGCCAGCAGTTTAGAGATGAGGGGCTACACCTTC
CDR3: CASSLEMRGYTF

J: TRBJ2-7
size: NA
length: 14
D: TRBD1
V: TRBV7-2
DNA: TGTGCCAGCGGATTGGACAGGGGGCTCGGCGAGCAGTACTTC
CDR3: CASGLDRGLGEQYF

J: TRBJ1-2
size: NA
length: 13
D: NA
V: TRBV28
DNA: TGTGCCAGCAGACCTAATTTTGGCTATGGCTACACCTTC
CDR3: CASRPNFGYGYTF

J: TRBJ1-4
size: once
length: 15
D: NA
V: TRBV5-1
DNA: TGCGCCAGCAGCTTGGAAGGACAGAACGGAGAAAAACTGTTTTTT
CDR3: CASSLEGQNGEKLFF

J: TRBJ1-4
size: NA
length: 17
D: TRBD1
V: TRBV7-9
DNA: TGTGCCAGCAGCTTTTCAAACAGGGGTCCAACTAATGAAAAACTGTTTTTT
CDR3: CASSFSNRGPTNEKLFF

J: TRBJ1-2
size: NA
length: 15
D: NA
V: TRBV7-2
DNA: TGTGCCAGCAGCTTCAGTGGTGGCGGACAGTATGGCTACACCTTC
CDR3: CASSFSGGGQYGYTF

J: TRBJ2-1
size: NA
length: 15
D: TRBD2
V: TRBV19
DNA: TGTGCCAGTAGTATGCCCCCCGGACTAGCAAACGAGCAGTTCTTC
CDR3: CASSMPPGLANEQFF

J: TRBJ2-5
size: NA
length: 14
D: TRBD2
V: TRBV11-2
DNA: TGTGCCAGCAGCTTTAGCGGGAGGGTAGAGACCCAGTACTTC
CDR3: CASSFSGRVETQYF

J: TRBJ1-2
size: NA
length: 15
D: NA
V: TRBV28
DNA: TGTGCCAGCAGTTCCCCTTACCCCCAAGGGTATGGCTACACCTTC
CDR3: CASSSPYPQGYGYTF